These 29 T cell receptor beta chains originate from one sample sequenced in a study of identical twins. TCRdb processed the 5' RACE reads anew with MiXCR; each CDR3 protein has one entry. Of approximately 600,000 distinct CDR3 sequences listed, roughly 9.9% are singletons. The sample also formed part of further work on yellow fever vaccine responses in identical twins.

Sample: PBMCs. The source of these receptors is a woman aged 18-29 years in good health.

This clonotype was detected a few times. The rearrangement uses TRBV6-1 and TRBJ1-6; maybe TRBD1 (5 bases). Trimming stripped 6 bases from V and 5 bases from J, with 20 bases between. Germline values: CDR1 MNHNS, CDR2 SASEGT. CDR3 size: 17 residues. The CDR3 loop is CASSRRTGTKDNSPLHF. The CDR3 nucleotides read TGTGCCAGCAGCCGGAGGACCGGGACGAAAGATAATTCACCCCTCCACTTT.

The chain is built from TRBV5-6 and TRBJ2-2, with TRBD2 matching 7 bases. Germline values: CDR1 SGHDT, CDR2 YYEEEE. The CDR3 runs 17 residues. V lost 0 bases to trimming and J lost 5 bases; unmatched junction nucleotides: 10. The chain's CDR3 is CASSLAVARESTGELFF. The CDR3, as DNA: TGTGCCAGCAGCTTGGCCGTTGCGCGGGAGAGTACCGGGGAGCTGTTTTTT.

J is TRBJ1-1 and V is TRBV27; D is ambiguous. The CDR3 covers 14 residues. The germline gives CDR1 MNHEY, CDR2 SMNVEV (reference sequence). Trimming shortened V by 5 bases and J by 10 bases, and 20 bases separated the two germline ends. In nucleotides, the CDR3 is TGTGCCAGCAGTCACCTGCGGACCGACCGGGGAGCTTTCTTT. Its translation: CASSHLRTDRGAFF.

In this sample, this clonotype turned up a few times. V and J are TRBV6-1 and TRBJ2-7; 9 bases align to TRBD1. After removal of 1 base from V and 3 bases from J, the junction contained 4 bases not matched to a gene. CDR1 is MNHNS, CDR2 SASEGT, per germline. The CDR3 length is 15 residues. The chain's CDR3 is CASSEERDRDYEQYF. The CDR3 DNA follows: TGTGCCAGCAGTGAAGAGAGGGACAGGGACTACGAGCAGTACTTC.

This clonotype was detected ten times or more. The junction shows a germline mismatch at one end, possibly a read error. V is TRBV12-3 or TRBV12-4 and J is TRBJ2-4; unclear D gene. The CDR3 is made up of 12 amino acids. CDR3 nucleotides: TGTGCCAGCAGTTTGTCCGCTAGTTCTATGCACTTC. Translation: CASSLSASSMHF.

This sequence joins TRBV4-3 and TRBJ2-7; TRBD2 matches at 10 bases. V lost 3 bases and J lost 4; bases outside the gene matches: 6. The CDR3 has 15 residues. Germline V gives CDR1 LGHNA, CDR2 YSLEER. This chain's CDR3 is CASSHPSGSEYEQYF. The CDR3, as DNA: TGCGCCAGCAGCCACCCTAGCGGGAGTGAGTACGAGCAGTACTTC.

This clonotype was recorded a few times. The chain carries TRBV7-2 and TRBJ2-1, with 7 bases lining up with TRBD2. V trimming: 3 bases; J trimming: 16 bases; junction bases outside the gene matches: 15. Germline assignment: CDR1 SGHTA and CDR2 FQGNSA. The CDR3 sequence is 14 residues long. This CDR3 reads CASSLMVGGSRVFF. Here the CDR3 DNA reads TGTGCCAGCAGCTTGATGGTTGGCGGGAGTCGCGTTTTCTTC.

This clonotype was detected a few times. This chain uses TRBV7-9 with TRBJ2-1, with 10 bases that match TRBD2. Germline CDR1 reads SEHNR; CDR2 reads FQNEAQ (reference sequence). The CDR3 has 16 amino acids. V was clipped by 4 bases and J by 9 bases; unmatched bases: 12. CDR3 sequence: CASSSLAGGSDGEQFF. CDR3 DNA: TGTGCCAGCAGCTCTTTAGCGGGAGGAAGCGATGGTGAGCAGTTCTTC.

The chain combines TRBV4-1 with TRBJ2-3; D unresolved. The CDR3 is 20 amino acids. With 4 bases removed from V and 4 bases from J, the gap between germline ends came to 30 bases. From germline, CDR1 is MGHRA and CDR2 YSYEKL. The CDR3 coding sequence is TGCGCCAGCAGCCGCAAAGAAGGCTTACGACCCTCCATGACCCCAGATACGCAGTATTTT. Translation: CASSRKEGLRPSMTPDTQYF.

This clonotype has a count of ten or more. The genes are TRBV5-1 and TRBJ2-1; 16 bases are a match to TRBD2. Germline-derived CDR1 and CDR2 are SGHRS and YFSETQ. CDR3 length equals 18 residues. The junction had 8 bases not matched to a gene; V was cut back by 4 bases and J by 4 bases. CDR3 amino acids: CASSGGTSGGAWYNEQFF. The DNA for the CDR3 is TGCGCCAGCAGCGGTGGGACTAGCGGGGGGGCGTGGTACAATGAGCAGTTCTTC. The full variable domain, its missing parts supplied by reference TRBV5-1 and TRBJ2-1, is KAGVTQTPRYLIKTRGQQVTLSCSPISGHRSVSWYQQTPGQGLQFLFEYFSETQRNKGNFPGRFSGRQFSNSRSEMNVSTLELGDSALYLCASSGGTSGGAWYNEQFFGPGTRLTVL.

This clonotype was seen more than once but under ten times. In nucleotides, the CDR3 is TGCAGTGCTGGACTAGCTGCGAGTCACGATACGCAGTATTTT. The encoded protein is CSAGLAASHDTQYF. J is TRBJ2-3 and V is TRBV20-1; 8 positions agree with TRBD2. The ends lost 5 bases at V and 6 bases at J; junction bases unmatched: 10. The CDR3 sequence is 14 residues long. Germline V gene sequence: CDR1 DFQATT, CDR2 SNEGSKA (reference sequence).

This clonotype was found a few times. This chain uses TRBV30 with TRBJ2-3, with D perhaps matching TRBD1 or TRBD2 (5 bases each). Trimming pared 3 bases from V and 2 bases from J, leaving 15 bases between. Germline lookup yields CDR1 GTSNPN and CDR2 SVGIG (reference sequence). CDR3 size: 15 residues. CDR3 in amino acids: CAWSSRDGYTDTQYF. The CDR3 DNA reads TGTGCCTGGAGCAGCCGGGACGGCTACACAGATACGCAGTATTTT.

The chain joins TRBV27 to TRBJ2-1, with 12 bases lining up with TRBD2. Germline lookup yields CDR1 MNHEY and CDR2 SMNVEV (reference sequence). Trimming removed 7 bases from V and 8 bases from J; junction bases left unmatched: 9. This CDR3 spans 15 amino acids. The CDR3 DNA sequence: TGTGCCAGCAAACGAACTAGCGGGAGGATCCATGAGCAGTTCTTC. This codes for CASKRTSGRIHEQFF.

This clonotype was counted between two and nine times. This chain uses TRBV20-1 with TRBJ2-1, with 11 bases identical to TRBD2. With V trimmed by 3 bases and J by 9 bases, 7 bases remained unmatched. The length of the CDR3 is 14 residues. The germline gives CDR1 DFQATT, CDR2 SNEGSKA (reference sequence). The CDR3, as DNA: TGCAGTGCTAGTCGGGCTAGCGGGAGGTCTGAGCAGTTCTTC. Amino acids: CSASRASGRSEQFF.

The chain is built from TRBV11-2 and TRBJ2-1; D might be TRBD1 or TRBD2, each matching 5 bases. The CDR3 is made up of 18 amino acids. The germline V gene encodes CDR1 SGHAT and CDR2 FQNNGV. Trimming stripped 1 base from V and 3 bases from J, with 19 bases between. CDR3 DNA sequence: TGTGCCAGCAGCTTAGTTATAGTCGGTCGGGGACGCTACAATGAGCAGTTCTTC. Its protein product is CASSLVIVGRGRYNEQFF. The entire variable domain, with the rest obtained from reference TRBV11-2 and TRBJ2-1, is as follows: EAGVAQSPRYKIIEKRQSVAFWCNPISGHATLYWYQQILGQGPKLLIQFQNNGVVDDSQLPKDRFSAERLKGVDSTLKIQPAKLEDSAVYLCASSLVIVGRGRYNEQFFGPGTRLTVL.

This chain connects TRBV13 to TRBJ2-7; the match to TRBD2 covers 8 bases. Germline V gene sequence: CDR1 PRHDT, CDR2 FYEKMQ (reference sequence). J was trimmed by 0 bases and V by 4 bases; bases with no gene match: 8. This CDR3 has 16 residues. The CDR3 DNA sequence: TGTGCCAGCAGCTCCCAGACTAGCGCGAGCTCCTACGAGCAGTACTTC. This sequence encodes CASSSQTSASSYEQYF.

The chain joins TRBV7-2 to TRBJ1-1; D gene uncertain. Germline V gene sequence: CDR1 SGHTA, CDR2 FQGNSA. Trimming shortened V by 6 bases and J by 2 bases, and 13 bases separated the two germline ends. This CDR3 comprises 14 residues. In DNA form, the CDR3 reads TGTGCCAGCAGGGGGAGGACGGATAACACTGAAGCTTTCTTT. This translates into CASRGRTDNTEAFF.

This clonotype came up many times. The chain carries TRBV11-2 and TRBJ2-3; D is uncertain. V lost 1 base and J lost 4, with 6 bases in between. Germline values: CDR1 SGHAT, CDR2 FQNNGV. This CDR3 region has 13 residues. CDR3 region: CASSLVLPDTQYF. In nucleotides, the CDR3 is TGTGCCAGCAGCTTAGTATTGCCAGATACGCAGTATTTT. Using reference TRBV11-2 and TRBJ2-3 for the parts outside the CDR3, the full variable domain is EAGVAQSPRYKIIEKRQSVAFWCNPISGHATLYWYQQILGQGPKLLIQFQNNGVVDDSQLPKDRFSAERLKGVDSTLKIQPAKLEDSAVYLCASSLVLPDTQYFGPGTRLTVL.

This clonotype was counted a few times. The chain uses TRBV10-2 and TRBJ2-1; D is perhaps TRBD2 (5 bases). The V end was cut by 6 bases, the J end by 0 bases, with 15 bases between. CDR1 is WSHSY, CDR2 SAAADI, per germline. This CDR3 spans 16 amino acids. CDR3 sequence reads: CASRDFKKGSYNEQFF. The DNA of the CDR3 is TGCGCCAGCAGGGACTTCAAGAAAGGCTCCTACAATGAGCAGTTCTTC.

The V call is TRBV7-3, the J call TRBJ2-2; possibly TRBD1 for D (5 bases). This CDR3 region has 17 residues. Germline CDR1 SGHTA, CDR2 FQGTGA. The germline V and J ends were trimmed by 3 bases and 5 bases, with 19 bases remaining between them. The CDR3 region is CASSFGQGGSRTGELFF. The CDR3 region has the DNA TGTGCCAGCAGCTTCGGCCAGGGTGGTTCGAGGACCGGGGAGCTGTTTTTT.

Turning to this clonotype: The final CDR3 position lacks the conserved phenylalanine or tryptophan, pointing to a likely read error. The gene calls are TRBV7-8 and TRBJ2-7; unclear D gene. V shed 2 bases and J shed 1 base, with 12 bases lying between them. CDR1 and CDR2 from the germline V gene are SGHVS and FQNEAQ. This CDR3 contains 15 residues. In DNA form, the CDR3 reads TGTGCCAGCAGCTTATCCTTCCGTACGTCCTACGAGCAGTACATC. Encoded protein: CASSLSFRTSYEQYI.

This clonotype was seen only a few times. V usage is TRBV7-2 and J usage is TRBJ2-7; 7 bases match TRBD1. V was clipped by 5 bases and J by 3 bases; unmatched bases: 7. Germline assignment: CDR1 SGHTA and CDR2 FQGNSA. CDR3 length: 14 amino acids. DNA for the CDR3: TGTGCCAGCAGCATGTCGGGACAGCTCTACGAGCAGTACTTC. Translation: CASSMSGQLYEQYF.

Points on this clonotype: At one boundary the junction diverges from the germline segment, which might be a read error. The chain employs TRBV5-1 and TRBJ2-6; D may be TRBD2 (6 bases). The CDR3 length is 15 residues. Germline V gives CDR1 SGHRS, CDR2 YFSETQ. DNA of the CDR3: TGCGCCAGCACCTTGGAGGGTTCTGGGGCCAACGTCCTGACTTTC. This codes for CASTLEGSGANVLTF.

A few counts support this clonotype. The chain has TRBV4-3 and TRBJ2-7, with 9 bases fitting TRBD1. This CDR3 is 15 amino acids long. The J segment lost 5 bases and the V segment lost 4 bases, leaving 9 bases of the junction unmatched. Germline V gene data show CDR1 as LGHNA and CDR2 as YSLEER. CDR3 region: CASSPPGQGIHEQYF. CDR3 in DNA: TGCGCCAGCAGCCCCCCGGGACAGGGAATCCACGAGCAGTACTTC.

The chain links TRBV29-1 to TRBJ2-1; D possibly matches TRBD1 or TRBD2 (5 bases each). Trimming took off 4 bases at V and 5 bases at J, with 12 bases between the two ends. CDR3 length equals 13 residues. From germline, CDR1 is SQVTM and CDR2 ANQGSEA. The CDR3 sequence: CSVVRGTHNEQFF. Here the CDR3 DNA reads TGCAGCGTTGTTCGAGGGACGCACAATGAGCAGTTCTTC.

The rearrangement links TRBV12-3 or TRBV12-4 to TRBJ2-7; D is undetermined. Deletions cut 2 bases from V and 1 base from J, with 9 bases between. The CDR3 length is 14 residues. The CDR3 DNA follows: TGTGCCAGCAGTTTATTCGACCCATCCTACGAGCAGTACTTC. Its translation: CASSLFDPSYEQYF.

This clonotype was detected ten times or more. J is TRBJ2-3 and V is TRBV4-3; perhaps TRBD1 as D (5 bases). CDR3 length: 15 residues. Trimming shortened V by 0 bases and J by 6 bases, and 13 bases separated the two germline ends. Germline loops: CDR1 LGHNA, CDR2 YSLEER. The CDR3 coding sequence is TGCGCCAGCAGCCAAGACGGGCAGGGAAGGGATACGCAGTATTTT. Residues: CASSQDGQGRDTQYF.

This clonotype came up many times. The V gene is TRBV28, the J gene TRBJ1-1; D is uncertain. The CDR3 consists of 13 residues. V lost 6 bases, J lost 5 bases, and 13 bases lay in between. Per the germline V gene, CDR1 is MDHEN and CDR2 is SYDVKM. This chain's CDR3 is CASRYIRVTEAFF. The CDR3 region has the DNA TGTGCCAGCAGATATATTAGGGTAACTGAAGCTTTCTTT.

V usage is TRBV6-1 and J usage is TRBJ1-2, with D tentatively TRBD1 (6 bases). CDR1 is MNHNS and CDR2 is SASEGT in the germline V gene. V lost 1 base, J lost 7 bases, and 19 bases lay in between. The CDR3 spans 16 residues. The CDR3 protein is CASSEEAGDIWAGYTF. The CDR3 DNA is TGTGCCAGCAGTGAAGAGGCAGGGGATATTTGGGCTGGCTACACCTTC.